This TCR beta chain is from a study of T cells after yellow fever vaccination. The overall study: It was SMART-Seq v4 Ultra Low Input that prepared the fractions with low cell numbers.

V was pared by 1 base and J by 2 bases, with 6 bases of the junction left unmatched. This CDR3 is 16 amino acids long. Germline-derived CDR1 and CDR2 are KGHSH and LQKENI. Each CDR3 protein is one row after TCRdb ran MiXCR on the 5' RACE reads. Counted here are approximately 300,000 distinct CDR3 sequences, 7.5% to 9% occurring once; the ten biggest clones make up around 17%. General study findings and limits: Abundant clonotypes from the bulk population could have been carried over as contaminants into FACS-sorted repertoires.

This clonotype was detected a few times. Its specificity is unknown. The TCR sequence derives from a man aged 18 to 30 who received the YFV17D yellow fever vaccine. The sample consisted of PBMCs, taken on the day of the first yellow fever vaccination. The chain couples TRBV18 to TRBJ2-3; 7 bases agree with TRBD1. In DNA form, the CDR3 reads TGTGCCAGCTCACCACTTATCAGGGGGAACACAGATACGCAGTATTTT. It is translated as CASSPLIRGNTDTQYF.